Listed here are 8 T cell receptor beta chains from one sample, sequenced in a study of response to subunit inactivated influenza vaccine. A single record per CDR3 protein comes from TCRdb applying MiXCR to the RT-PCR reads. The sample lists about 300,000 distinct CDR3 sequences, about 20% seen once, with under 13% in the top ten. The source was PBMCs from blood, collected less than 22 months after vaccination. All receptors come from a man aged 50 to 69 who received an inactivated influenza vaccine.

CDR3 DNA sequence: TGCGCCAGCAGCGTCTCTGCCGGGACAGGGGGCATGAACACTGAAGCTTTCTTT. It is translated as CASSVSAGTGGMNTEAFF. The chain employs TRBV5-1 and TRBJ1-1; 12 bases fit TRBD1. The CDR3 extends over 18 amino acids. Germline lookup yields CDR1 SGHRS and CDR2 YFSETQ. The V and J ends lost 4 bases and 0 bases, in that order; junction bases with no gene match: 10.

The chain couples TRBV20-1 to TRBJ1-1; D remains ambiguous. Germline CDR1 reads DFQATT; CDR2 reads SNEGSKA (reference sequence). This CDR3 has 14 amino acids. V lost 1 base to trimming and J lost 0 bases, with 9 bases between them. The CDR3 DNA reads as TGCAGTGCTAGAGGGACCGCCATGAACACTGAAGCTTTCTTT. Its translation: CSARGTAMNTEAFF.

This clonotype was recorded a few times. At one end, the junction sequence differs from germline, possibly due to a read error. This sequence joins TRBV7-7 and TRBJ2-2, with 8 bases aligning to TRBD1. Germline assignment: CDR1 SSHAT and CDR2 FNYEAQ (reference sequence). The CDR3 runs to 14 residues. CDR3 sequence reads: CASTAGGPTGELFF. The CDR3 nucleotides read TGTGCTAGCACCGCAGGGGGCCCCACCGGGGAGCTGTTTTTT. The whole variable domain, remainder taken from reference TRBV7-7 and TRBJ2-2, is GAGVSQSPRYKVTKRGQDVTLRCDPISSHATLYWYQQALGQGPEFLTYFNYEAQPDKSGLPSDRFSAERPEGSISTLTIQRTEQRDSAMYRCASTAGGPTGELFFGEGSRLTVL.

This clonotype was detected ten times or more. CDR3 DNA: TGTGCCAGCAGCTCGAAGGAGGCAGGGTCTAATTCACCCCTCCACTTT. It yields the protein CASSSKEAGSNSPLHF. V usage is TRBV7-8 and J usage is TRBJ1-6, with D perhaps TRBD1 (5 bases). Per germline, CDR1 SGHVS and CDR2 FQNEAQ. CDR3 length equals 16 residues. V lost 4 bases, J lost 6 bases, and 16 bases lay in between.

This clonotype has a handful of counts. This rearrangement joins TRBV30 to TRBJ1-3; the D is unclear. Trimming took off 5 bases at V and 0 bases at J, with 5 bases between the two ends. CDR1 GTSNPN and CDR2 SVGIG come from the germline V gene (reference sequence). The length of the CDR3 is 12 residues. The CDR3 DNA follows: TGTGCCTGGGCCCTCTCTGGAAACACCATATATTTT. Translation: CAWALSGNTIYF.

This clonotype was counted between two and nine times. The chain joins TRBV7-9 to TRBJ1-6; D possibly corresponds to TRBD1 (5 bases). The germline V gene encodes CDR1 SEHNR and CDR2 FQNEAQ (reference sequence). The CDR3 is 13 amino acids. With 8 bases removed from V and 8 bases from J, the gap between germline ends came to 13 bases. The CDR3 protein is CASQGALDSPLHF. CDR3 nucleotides: TGTGCCAGCCAGGGTGCTCTTGATTCACCCCTCCACTTT. Based on the CDR3 plus reference TRBV7-9 and TRBJ1-6, the full variable domain is DTGVSQNPRHKITKRGQNVTFRCDPISEHNRLYWYRQTLGQGPEFLTYFQNEAQLEKSRLLSDRFSAERPKGSFSTLEIQRTEQGDSAMYLCASQGALDSPLHFGNGTRLTVT.

In its sample, this clonotype was seen many times. Here the CDR3 reads CASRKFAGVTEAFF. DNA for the CDR3: TGTGCCAGCAGAAAGTTCGCGGGGGTTACTGAAGCTTTCTTT. This rearrangement joins TRBV12-3 or TRBV12-4 to TRBJ1-1; a weak D match, TRBD1 (5 bases). The CDR3 contains 14 residues. Trimming took 6 bases from V and 5 from J, leaving 16 bases between them.

This clonotype was seen only a few times. The gene calls are TRBV12-3 or TRBV12-4 and TRBJ1-4, with unresolved D. This CDR3 contains 15 residues. V lost 5 bases, J lost 6 bases, and 16 bases lay in between. The CDR3 protein is CASSLRTVSDEKLFF. The DNA of the CDR3 is TGTGCCAGCAGTCTAAGGACGGTCTCGGATGAAAAACTGTTTTTT.